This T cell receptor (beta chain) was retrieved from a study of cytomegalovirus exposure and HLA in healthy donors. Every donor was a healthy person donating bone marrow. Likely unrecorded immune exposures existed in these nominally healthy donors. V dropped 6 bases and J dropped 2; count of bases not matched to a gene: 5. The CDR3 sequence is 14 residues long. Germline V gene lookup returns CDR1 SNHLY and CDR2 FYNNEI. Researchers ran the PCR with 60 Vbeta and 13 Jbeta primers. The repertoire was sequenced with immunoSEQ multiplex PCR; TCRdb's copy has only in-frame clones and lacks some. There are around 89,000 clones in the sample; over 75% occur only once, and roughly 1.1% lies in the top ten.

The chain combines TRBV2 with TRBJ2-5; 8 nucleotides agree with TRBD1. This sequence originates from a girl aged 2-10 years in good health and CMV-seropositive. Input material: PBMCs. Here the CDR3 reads CASRETGDQETQYF. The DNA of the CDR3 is TGTGCCAGCAGAGAGACAGGGGATCAAGAGACCCAGTACTTC. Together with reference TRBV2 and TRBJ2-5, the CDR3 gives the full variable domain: EPEVTQTPSHQVTQMGQEVILRCVPISNHLYFYWYRQILGQKVEFLVSFYNNEISEKSEIFDDQFSVERPDGSNFTLKIRSTKLEDSAMYFCASRETGDQETQYFGPGTRLLVL.